The present entry profiles one T cell receptor beta chain with its context. What antigen it recognizes has not been identified. No clone much larger than this one lies a single base away; base qualities are absent. These data come from a study of blood T cell repertoires in COVID-19 (dated by TCRdb to the early 2020s). Looking at the study overall: Samples from collaborators originated in the United States, Italy and Spain and spanned both the acute and convalescent phases of COVID-19. Sample metadata almost always included a de-identified subject ID, COVID-19 status, age in years and sex. Deeply sampled blood TCRbeta repertoires from subjects exposed to, actively infected with, or recovered from COVID-19 were included in the dataset. The material from the prospective study consisted of cDNA or gDNA derived from T cells, B-cell-depleted T cells, or PBMCs. The repertoires were made available in a free public database intended to serve as a resource for research on the immune response to SARS-CoV-2. The samples were drawn from two sources: the first 160 participants of the ongoing ImmuneRACE study, and over 1,000 subjects contributed by 6 global collaborators. HLA class I and class II types, where available, came from metadata supplied by the sample provider rather than from assay-based typing. On the study overall, not on this receptor specifically: The amount of clinical and demographic metadata varied by source and participant and was provided uncurated.

Taken from the germline V gene, the CDR1 and CDR2 loops are MRHNA and SNTAGT. Including the terminal cysteine and phenylalanine, the CDR3 comprises 13 residues. The DNA shown is the 39-base CDR3, in frame from base 1. V is cut back by 5 bases and J by 8 bases, with 7 bases in the junction unmatched. Whole blood was collected in K2EDTA tubes by collaborating institutions according to the institutions' own protocols. For TCRbeta analysis, collaborators shipped samples in one of three forms: frozen whole blood, isolated PBMCs, or DNA extracted from either of those sample types. TCRbeta CDR3 regions were amplified from genomic DNA using the immunoSEQ Assay, a bias-controlled multiplex PCR. In the source study's methods: The number of nucleated cells in each sample was estimated by amplification of reference gene primers within the assay. To quantify the absolute abundance of each unique TCRbeta CDR3 rearrangement, sequence reads were collapsed and filtered. For each sample, productive Simpson clonality was calculated by taking the square root of Simpson's diversity index across productive rearrangements. Held by TCRdb, this immuneACCESS table contains in-frame sequences only and omits some clones. Under half of the omission traces to an unresolved V gene where checked; the cause of the rest is unknown. V, J and clone size are those of that table, while D and trimming were read from the DNA. This sample has 110,000 to 150,000 clones in its table, and roughly 86% of those were observed once. The ten largest clones capture roughly 10% of the sample.

The sequence was obtained from a man in his forties or fifties with active or convalescent COVID-19. The specimen sequenced was peripheral blood. The chain uses TRBV6-4 and TRBJ2-3, with 7 bases in between that match TRBD2. Here is the DNA: TGTGCCAGCAGTCGGACTAGTCAGGCTACGCAGTATTTT. Translated, it gives CASSRTSQATQYF.